The 29 T cell receptor beta chains below come from one sample, sequenced in a study of Ad26.COV2.S vaccination and SARS-CoV-2 variants (dated by TCRdb to 2020 to 2022). The intended sense of this specimen's treatment or condition label: roughly 19 received Ad26.COV2.S at low or high dose, single or two shots; roughly five received placebo; per-sample allocation not given. Repertoires of vaccine and placebo recipients were sequenced from samples collected on day 63 after the first injection. Library preparation was by the immunoSEQ multiplex PCR assay. Held by TCRdb, this immuneACCESS table contains in-frame sequences only and omits some clones. Under half of the omission traces to an unresolved V gene where checked; the cause of the rest is unknown. This sample is represented by about 400,000 clones; 83% of them were singletons. In total, the top ten clones hold around 7.4% of the sample. Sequences were derived from peripheral blood, sampled in a trial of Ad26.COV2.S vaccine versus placebo. Receptors were obtained from a person between 18 and 59 years old who received the Ad26.COV2.S COVID-19 vaccine or a placebo.

The rearrangement joins TRBV7-9 to TRBJ2-1; 7 bases align to TRBD1. The CDR3 consists of 15 residues. Germline V gene lookup returns CDR1 SEHNR and CDR2 FQNEAQ (reference sequence). V was clipped by 5 bases and J by 3 bases; unmatched bases: 7. The CDR3 DNA follows: TGTGCCAGCAGCCCTCCGGGACAGATCTACAATGAGCAGTTCTTC. Translating it yields CASSPPGQIYNEQFF.

This rearrangement joins TRBV6-2 or TRBV6-3 to TRBJ1-6; D not certain. The V and J ends lost 1 base and 7 bases respectively, with 5 bases between them. This CDR3 has 13 residues. Germline values: CDR1 MNHEY, CDR2 SVGEGT. The CDR3 is CASSYLGNSPLHF. The CDR3 DNA is TGTGCCAGCAGTTACTTAGGGAATTCACCCCTCCACTTT.

The chain employs TRBV4-2 and TRBJ2-3, with D possibly being TRBD2 (5 bases). This CDR3 is built from 15 residues. CDR1 is LGHNA, CDR2 YNFKEQ, per germline. V shed 0 bases and J shed 6 bases, with 13 bases lying between them. For the CDR3, the DNA is TGTGCCAGCAGCCAAGATCGGGCTCCGGGGGATACGCAGTATTTT. Its protein is CASSQDRAPGDTQYF.

The chain joins TRBV5-1 to TRBJ1-5; 9 bases are shared with TRBD1. In germline, CDR1 is SGHRS, CDR2 YFSETQ. The CDR3 totals 15 residues. J gave up 6 bases and V 4 bases, and 8 bases lay outside the gene matches. CDR3 region: CASSATTGGGQPQHF. The CDR3, as DNA: TGCGCCAGCAGCGCCACGACAGGGGGAGGTCAGCCCCAGCATTTT. The full variable domain, completed using reference TRBV5-1 and TRBJ1-5, is KAGVTQTPRYLIKTRGQQVTLSCSPISGHRSVSWYQQTPGQGLQFLFEYFSETQRNKGNFPGRFSGRQFSNSRSEMNVSTLELGDSALYLCASSATTGGGQPQHFGDGTRLSIL.

The rearrangement joins TRBV18 to TRBJ2-2; 9 bases align to TRBD1. Germline V lookup: CDR1 KGHSH, CDR2 LQKENI. The CDR3 extends over 14 amino acids. Trimming cost V 7 bases and J 3 bases; bases outside gene matches: 3. Written as DNA, the CDR3 is TGTGCCAGCTACCGGGACAGGGACACCGGGGAGCTGTTTTTT. It translates to CASYRDRDTGELFF.

This rearrangement joins TRBV5-6 to TRBJ2-5; no clear D. Between the trimmed V and J ends, which lost 2 bases and 5 bases, there was a span of 10 bases. Germline V CDR1 and CDR2: SGHDT, YYEEEE. The CDR3 runs to 13 residues. The CDR3: CASSLRLAETQYF. For the CDR3, the DNA is TGTGCCAGCAGCTTACGACTGGCGGAGACCCAGTACTTC.

The V gene is TRBV19, the J gene TRBJ1-2; D gene unclear. V gave up 2 bases and J gave up 0 bases, with 10 bases separating them. CDR3 length: 15 amino acids. Germline CDR1 is LNHDA and CDR2 is SQIVND (reference sequence). CDR3 in DNA: TGTGCCAGTAGTATATCGGCAGGCACTAACTATGGCTACACCTTC. It encodes CASSISAGTNYGYTF. The variable domain in full, with the rest retrieved from reference TRBV19 and TRBJ1-2, is DGGITQSPKYLFRKEGQNVTLSCEQNLNHDAMYWYRQDPGQGLRLIYYSQIVNDFQKGDIAEGYSVSREKKESFPLTVTSAQKNPTAFYLCASSISAGTNYGYTFGSGTRLTVV.

The sample holds one count of this clone. This chain uses TRBV7-9 with TRBJ2-1, with 11 bases lining up with TRBD2. The CDR3 length is 16 residues. Germline trimming cut 5 bases from V and 5 bases from J; bases unmatched to any gene: 8. CDR1 is SEHNR, CDR2 FQNEAQ, per germline (reference sequence). As DNA, the CDR3 is TGTGCCAGCAGCCCTCGGACTAGCGGGCGCCACAATGAGCAGTTCTTC. Encoded protein: CASSPRTSGRHNEQFF.

The rearrangement uses TRBV3-1 (or the pseudogene TRBV3-2) and TRBJ1-5, with 9 nucleotides matching TRBD1. CDR3 length equals 17 residues. Germline loops: CDR1 LGHDT, CDR2 YNNKEL (reference sequence). In nucleotides, the CDR3 is TGTGTCAATGGAAGGGACAGGGTTCTGGCTGGGAATCAGCCCCAGCATTTT. Protein product: CVNGRDRVLAGNQPQHF.

The rearrangement uses TRBV18 and TRBJ1-2; 8 bases agree with TRBD1. V was pared by 4 bases and J by 2 bases, with 9 bases of the junction left unmatched. There are 16 residues in the CDR3. Germline-derived CDR1 and CDR2 are KGHSH and LQKENI. The CDR3 loop reads CASSLLPGQENYGYTF. The CDR3 DNA is TGTGCCAGCTCACTTTTACCGGGACAGGAGAACTATGGCTACACCTTC.

DNA of the CDR3: TGTGCCAGCAGCTTAGACAGGGCGAGCCCTGAAGCTTTCTTT. This encodes CASSLDRASPEAFF. The chain is built from TRBV11-3 and TRBJ1-1, with D possibly being TRBD1 (5 bases). Germline V gene sequence: CDR1 SGHNT, CDR2 YENEEA. Trimming removed 0 bases from V and 6 bases from J, with 11 bases in between. The CDR3 runs to 14 residues. Looking up the rest from reference TRBV11-3 and TRBJ1-1 gives the full variable domain: EAGVVQSPRYKIIEKKQPVAFWCNPISGHNTLYWYLQNLGQGPELLIRYENEEAVDDSQLPKDRFSAERLKGVDSTLKIQPAELGDSAVYLCASSLDRASPEAFFGQGTRLTVV.

The J gene is TRBJ2-1, the V gene TRBV19, with 8 bases that match TRBD1. Germline trimming cut 7 bases from V and 8 bases from J; bases unmatched to any gene: 13. Germline CDR1 is LNHDA and CDR2 is SQIVND (reference sequence). The CDR3 loop spans 15 amino acids. The CDR3 coding sequence is TGTGCCAGTACCTTACGTCACGGACAGGGCCATGAGCAGTTCTTC. Its protein is CASTLRHGQGHEQFF.

The chain combines TRBV27 with TRBJ2-7; no definite D call. This CDR3 comprises 11 residues. Between the trimmed V and J ends, which lost 7 bases and 3 bases, there was a span of 7 bases. Germline V CDR1 and CDR2: MNHEY, SMNVEV (reference sequence). The CDR3 loop reads CASTKIYEQYF. CDR3 DNA: TGTGCCAGCACTAAGATCTACGAGCAGTACTTC.

This clone was detected only once. The chain is built from TRBV11-1 and TRBJ2-3; TRBD2 matches at 7 bases. CDR1 SGHAT and CDR2 FQDESV come from the germline V gene (reference sequence). Trimming cost V 1 base and J 3 bases; bases outside gene matches: 7. The CDR3 is 16 amino acids. The CDR3 DNA follows: TGTGCCAGCAGCTTAGGGCCCGGGCGGGGGACAGATACGCAGTATTTT. Its protein product is CASSLGPGRGTDTQYF.

The chain combines TRBV7-7 with TRBJ2-5, with TRBD1 matching over 8 bases. CDR3 length equals 15 residues. After removal of 3 bases from V and 4 bases from J, the junction contained 7 bases not matched to a gene. CDR1 and CDR2 (germline): SSHAT, FNYEAQ (reference sequence). CDR3 protein: CASSFADRGRETQYF. As DNA, the CDR3 is TGTGCCAGCAGCTTTGCCGACAGGGGTCGAGAGACCCAGTACTTC.

This clone has just a few counts. This rearrangement joins TRBV5-1 to TRBJ2-7, with D perhaps matching TRBD1 (8 bases). From germline, CDR1 is SGHRS and CDR2 YFSETQ. V lost 0 bases, J lost 2 bases, and 21 bases lay in between. CDR3 length equals 18 residues. As DNA, the CDR3 is TGCGCCAGCAGCTTGGACACAGGGGGGGTTAACCTTCCCTACGAGCAGTACTTC. Translation gives CASSLDTGGVNLPYEQYF.

The chain joins TRBV6-5 to TRBJ2-7, with D perhaps matching TRBD2 (6 bases). Per the germline V gene, CDR1 is MNHEY and CDR2 is SVGAGI. V was trimmed by 2 bases and J by 1 base, leaving 15 bases between them. This CDR3 spans 16 amino acids. The DNA of the CDR3 is TGTGCCAGCAGTTACGGGACTCCGGGGTCTTCCTACGAGCAGTACTTC. Amino acid sequence: CASSYGTPGSSYEQYF.

The table lists this clone with a few counts. J is TRBJ1-1 and V is TRBV3-1 (or the pseudogene TRBV3-2), with 7 bases lining up with TRBD1. V lost 7 bases to trimming and J lost 1 base; unmatched junction nucleotides: 3. Germline V gene lookup returns CDR1 LGHDT and CDR2 YNNKEL (reference sequence). The CDR3 loop spans 13 amino acids. The CDR3 loop reads CASTRTGNTEAFF. The CDR3 region has the DNA TGTGCCAGCACCCGGACAGGGAACACTGAAGCTTTCTTT.

The chain employs TRBV21-1 and TRBJ2-7; the table assigns TRBD1, which was not confirmed against the DNA. TRBV21-1 is designated a pseudogene. The CDR3 runs to 14 residues. CDR3 nucleotide sequence: TGTGCCAGCGGGTCGGGGACAGGGCCTTACGAGCAGTACTTC. Protein sequence: CASGSGTGPYEQYF.

This rearrangement joins TRBV27 to TRBJ1-1; 7 nucleotides match TRBD1. The germline V gene has CDR1 MNHEY and CDR2 SMNVEV (reference sequence). There are 14 residues in the CDR3. V was clipped by 6 bases and J by 0 bases; unmatched bases: 4. CDR3 residues: CASSPTGMNTEAFF. CDR3 nucleotides: TGTGCCAGCAGCCCGACAGGGATGAACACTGAAGCTTTCTTT.

The V call is TRBV7-9, the J call TRBJ2-7; weak D call: TRBD1 (5 bases). V lost 3 bases and J 2 bases, leaving 8 bases between the germline ends. Per germline, CDR1 SEHNR and CDR2 FQNEAQ (reference sequence). The CDR3 consists of 13 residues. This CDR3 is CASSFQGAYEQYF. The CDR3 coding sequence is TGTGCCAGCAGCTTCCAGGGTGCCTACGAGCAGTACTTC. The full variable domain, in which reference TRBV7-9 and TRBJ2-7 provide the parts outside the CDR3, is DTGVSQNPRHKITKRGQNVTFRCDPISEHNRLYWYRQTLGQGPEFLTYFQNEAQLEKSRLLSDRFSAERPKGSFSTLEIQRTEQGDSAMYLCASSFQGAYEQYFGPGTRLTVT.

CDR3 coding DNA: TGTGCCAGTAGTATAGTAGAAGGGATAGCGGGTCTCAATGAGCAGTTCTTC. It yields the protein CASSIVEGIAGLNEQFF. The chain links TRBV19 to TRBJ2-1; 7 bases are a match to TRBD2. The J segment lost 6 bases and the V segment lost 1 base, leaving 12 bases of the junction unmatched. Germline V lookup: CDR1 LNHDA, CDR2 SQIVND (reference sequence). This CDR3 has 17 residues.

The chain carries TRBV25-1 and TRBJ1-3, with D perhaps TRBD1 (6 bases). The CDR3 covers 12 residues. Germline V gene sequence: CDR1 MGHDK, CDR2 SYGVNS. Trimming pared 6 bases from V and 6 bases from J, leaving 9 bases between. This CDR3 is CASRGQTNTIYF. The CDR3 region has the DNA TGTGCCAGCAGAGGACAGACAAACACCATATATTTT.

The chain carries TRBV5-4 and TRBJ2-1; unclear D gene. Germline assignment: CDR1 SGHNT and CDR2 YYREEE (reference sequence). The CDR3 runs to 16 residues. Trimming left V 1 base short and J 4 bases short, with 15 bases between. The CDR3 region is CASSLQIGGLYNEQFF. Written as DNA, the CDR3 is TGTGCCAGCAGCTTGCAGATCGGCGGCCTATACAATGAGCAGTTCTTC.

This clone has a handful of counts. J is TRBJ2-7 and V is TRBV10-2, with a weak D call TRBD2 (5 bases). Germline V gene data show CDR1 as WSHSY and CDR2 as SAAADI. The CDR3 sequence is 13 residues long. Trimming pared 6 bases from V and 12 bases from J, leaving 21 bases between. The CDR3 region has the DNA TGCGCCAGCAGGCAGCGGTCTGGGAATTCGGGGTACTTC. Its translation is CASRQRSGNSGYF.

The rearrangement joins TRBV2 to TRBJ2-1; 13 bases line up with TRBD2. V was clipped by 4 bases and J by 4 bases; unmatched bases: 1. Germline V gene lookup returns CDR1 SNHLY and CDR2 FYNNEI. The CDR3 runs 15 residues. CDR3 protein: CASSGTSGRYNEQFF. As DNA, the CDR3 is TGTGCCAGCAGTGGGACTAGCGGGAGATACAATGAGCAGTTCTTC.

The rearrangement links TRBV11-1 to TRBJ2-7, with a tentative D call TRBD1 (6 bases). V gave up 1 base and J gave up 9 bases, with 19 bases separating them. CDR1 is SGHAT, CDR2 FQDESV, per germline (reference sequence). This CDR3 has 15 residues. The CDR3 DNA reads as TGTGCCAGCAGCTTAGACACTGTTGGGGGCCTGGGGCAGTACTTC. Its protein product is CASSLDTVGGLGQYF.

J is TRBJ1-3 and V is TRBV18, with 8 bases aligning to TRBD1. The CDR3 spans 16 residues. The germline V gene has CDR1 KGHSH and CDR2 LQKENI. The ends lost 3 bases at V and 0 bases at J; junction bases unmatched: 4. CDR3 residues: CASSPIQGGSGNTIYF. The CDR3 nucleotides read TGTGCCAGCTCACCGATACAGGGGGGCTCTGGAAACACCATATATTTT.

This chain uses TRBV5-1 with TRBJ1-4; D gene ambiguous. This CDR3 contains 14 residues. The V gene lost 0 bases and the J gene lost 8 bases, with 11 bases spanning the gap. In germline, CDR1 is SGHRS, CDR2 YFSETQ. The CDR3 protein is CASSLGVEREKLFF. CDR3 DNA: TGCGCCAGCAGCTTGGGTGTGGAACGAGAAAAACTGTTTTTT. Supplemented by reference TRBV5-1 and TRBJ1-4, the full variable domain reads KAGVTQTPRYLIKTRGQQVTLSCSPISGHRSVSWYQQTPGQGLQFLFEYFSETQRNKGNFPGRFSGRQFSNSRSEMNVSTLELGDSALYLCASSLGVEREKLFFGSGTQLSVL.